The subject of this entry is one T cell receptor (beta chain). This sample was taken from a study of T cell repertoires and Cas9 in healthy adults. Germline CDR1 reads SGDLS; CDR2 reads YYNGEE. There are 14 residues in the CDR3. Trimming removed 0 bases at V and 4 bases at J, with 8 bases between. Clones were sequenced by immunoSEQ multiplex PCR, and TCRdb holds only the in-frame ones, with some missing. The sample includes over 11,000 clones, roughly nine tenths seen only once; the top ten take roughly 1.5%. The J gene is TRBJ1-5, the V gene TRBV9, with unresolved D. This clonotype originated in a human donor in good health. Sequencing was done on a sample of Tregs (CD4+, CD25+, CD127-, CD137-, CD154-) from PBMCs; culture status not recorded. DNA of the CDR3: TGTGCCAGCAGCGTAGGCCCGGGTAATCAGCCCCAGCATTTT. This gives the protein CASSVGPGNQPQHF.